Listed here are 27 T cell receptor beta chains from one sample, sequenced in a study. TCRdb reanalysed the RT-PCR reads using MiXCR and keeps one entry per CDR3 protein. The data show fewer than 800,000 distinct CDR3 sequences, over 12% seen once. Material for sequencing was memory CD4+ T cells from blood. These receptors were taken from a female donor in good health, serving as a healthy control.

The chain has TRBV5-1 and TRBJ2-1; 7 bases are a match to TRBD1. CDR1 and CDR2 (germline): SGHRS, YFSETQ. CDR3 length equals 15 residues. V gave up 2 bases and J gave up 0 bases; unmatched junction bases: 2. The CDR3 region has the DNA TGCGCCAGCAGCTTTACAGGGGACTCCTACAATGAGCAGTTCTTC. It yields the protein CASSFTGDSYNEQFF.

CDR3 in amino acids: CASSRPGLADNEQFF. For the CDR3, the DNA is TGTGCCAGCAGCCGGCCGGGACTAGCGGACAATGAGCAGTTCTTC. The rearrangement uses TRBV4-2 and TRBJ2-1, with 11 nucleotides matching TRBD2. V dropped 4 bases and J dropped 5; count of bases not matched to a gene: 4. The CDR3 covers 15 residues. Germline CDR1 reads LGHNA; CDR2 reads YNFKEQ.

Ten or more counts support this clonotype. V gene TRBV10-3 combines with J gene TRBJ2-7; unclear D gene. Trimming removed 10 bases from V and 3 bases from J, with 19 bases in between. This CDR3 has 14 amino acids. CDR1 ENHRY and CDR2 SYGVKD come from the germline V gene. CDR3 sequence: CASRDGRSFYEQYF. The CDR3 bases are TGTGCCAGCAGAGACGGGCGCAGTTTCTACGAGCAGTACTTC.

The chain has TRBV27 and TRBJ1-2; D uncertain. This CDR3 has 16 amino acids. Between the trimmed V and J ends, which lost 5 bases and 0 bases, there was a span of 16 bases. CDR1 is MNHEY, CDR2 SMNVEV, per germline (reference sequence). CDR3: CASSKSGVEANYGYTF. Written as DNA, the CDR3 is TGTGCCAGCAGTAAATCCGGGGTGGAAGCTAACTATGGCTACACCTTC.

On this clonotype itself: A much more abundant neighbour one base away suggests this may be a read error. The chain recombines TRBV5-5 with TRBJ2-5; TRBD1 or TRBD2 may be the D gene (5 bases each). The germline gives CDR1 SGHKS, CDR2 YYEKEE (reference sequence). This CDR3 contains 16 residues. V lost 0 bases to trimming and J lost 1 base, with 13 bases between them. This chain's CDR3 is CASSLAQGEGQETQYF. Here the CDR3 DNA reads TGTGCCAGCAGCTTGGCTCAGGGAGAGGGCCAAGAGACCCAGTACTTC.

The sample holds many counts of this clonotype. This chain joins TRBV7-2 and TRBJ2-5; tentatively, D is TRBD1 (6 bases). The CDR3 is 13 residues long. Germline CDR1 reads SGHTA; CDR2 reads FQGNSA. Trimming took off 5 bases at V and 3 bases at J, with 10 bases between the two ends. CDR3: CASSRSGEETQYF. The CDR3 DNA is TGTGCCAGCAGCCGTTCAGGGGAAGAGACCCAGTACTTC.

The rearrangement uses TRBV27 and TRBJ2-2; the match to TRBD1 covers 7 bases. Germline V lookup: CDR1 MNHEY, CDR2 SMNVEV (reference sequence). There are 14 residues in the CDR3. The V and J ends lost 7 bases and 2 bases, in that order; junction bases with no gene match: 4. The CDR3 sequence is CASKGQTNTGELFF. The CDR3 DNA follows: TGTGCCAGCAAGGGACAGACCAACACCGGGGAGCTGTTTTTT.

This clonotype occurred many times. The chain is built from TRBV4-3 and TRBJ1-6; D gene ambiguous. This CDR3 is built from 15 residues. The germline CDR1 and CDR2 sequences are LGHNA and YSLEER. Trimming removed 1 base at V and 7 bases at J, with 11 bases between. The CDR3 sequence is CASSQVRGENSPLHF. CDR3 in DNA: TGCGCCAGCAGCCAAGTTCGCGGGGAGAATTCACCCCTCCACTTT.

This clonotype occurred many times. The chain is built from TRBV5-6 and TRBJ1-2, with D uncertain. Germline V gene sequence: CDR1 SGHDT, CDR2 YYEEEE. V was shortened by 4 bases and J by 3 bases, with 22 bases between the two germline ends. The CDR3 length is 17 residues. The CDR3: CASSPKVIGLWDYGYTF. Here the CDR3 DNA reads TGTGCCAGCAGCCCAAAGGTTATCGGGCTGTGGGACTATGGCTACACCTTC.

V gene TRBV28 combines with J gene TRBJ2-7, with 11 bases identical to TRBD1. The V segment lost 4 bases and the J segment 0 bases; nucleotides outside the gene matches: 5. Germline CDR1 reads MDHEN; CDR2 reads SYDVKM. The CDR3 is made up of 16 amino acids. In DNA, the CDR3 is TGTGCCAGCAGTTCAACCGGGACAGGGGGCTCCTACGAGCAGTACTTC. Amino acid sequence: CASSSTGTGGSYEQYF.

The chain employs TRBV5-1 and TRBJ2-1; no clear D. With 0 bases removed from V and 6 bases from J, the gap between germline ends came to 7 bases. This CDR3 has 13 amino acids. CDR1 SGHRS and CDR2 YFSETQ come from the germline V gene. The CDR3 spells CASSLAQFNEQFF. CDR3 sequence (DNA): TGCGCCAGCAGCTTGGCCCAGTTCAATGAGCAGTTCTTC.

A few counts support this clonotype. This chain links TRBV4-3 with TRBJ1-4; 7 nucleotides line up with TRBD1. J gave up 6 bases and V 4 bases, and 11 bases lay outside the gene matches. This CDR3 region has 16 residues. Germline lookup yields CDR1 LGHNA and CDR2 YSLEER. The CDR3 is CASSRRRQGTDEKLFF. DNA of the CDR3: TGCGCCAGCAGCCGCCGCCGACAGGGAACGGATGAAAAACTGTTTTTT.

This sequence joins TRBV28 and TRBJ2-7, with TRBD1 matching 10 bases. Germline V gene data show CDR1 as MDHEN and CDR2 as SYDVKM. V lost 7 bases, J lost 6 bases, and 9 bases stayed unmatched. The length of the CDR3 is 14 residues. CDR3 sequence (DNA): TGTGCCAGCACCTCCGGGACAGGGGCCGGCGAGCAGTACTTC. This codes for CASTSGTGAGEQYF. The full variable domain, rest sourced from reference TRBV28 and TRBJ2-7, is DVKVTQSSRYLVKRTGEKVFLECVQDMDHENMFWYRQDPGLGLRLIYFSYDVKMKEKGDIPEGYSVSREKKERFSLILESASTNQTSMYLCASTSGTGAGEQYFGPGTRLTVT.

At least ten counts were recorded for this clonotype. One junction end disagrees with the germline gene, perhaps due to a read error. V and J are TRBV7-7 and TRBJ2-5; TRBD2 agrees at 8 bases. Germline V gene lookup returns CDR1 SSHAT and CDR2 FNYEAQ (reference sequence). The CDR3 is 15 amino acids. The CDR3 region is CASTPGGGLRETQYF. The CDR3 coding sequence is TGTGCTAGCACGCCGGGCGGGGGGCTAAGAGAGACCCAGTACTTC.

As concerns this clonotype: This may come from a read error, since a much larger clone is one base off. The genes are TRBV5-1 and TRBJ2-5; 8 positions match TRBD1. The CDR3 sequence is 17 residues long. CDR1 and CDR2 from the germline V gene are SGHRS and YFSETQ. Germline trimming cut 3 bases from V and 1 base from J; bases unmatched to any gene: 11. CDR3 DNA sequence: TGCGCCAGCAGCTCGCTCCCCGGGACAGGAGGCCAAGAGACCCAGTACTTC. Translated, it gives CASSSLPGTGGQETQYF.

This clonotype was detected ten times or more. This chain joins TRBV18 and TRBJ2-1; D possibly corresponds to TRBD2 (6 bases). This CDR3 spans 14 amino acids. Germline CDR1 and CDR2: KGHSH and LQKENI. V was cut by 6 bases and J by 7 bases, with 16 bases left in between. The CDR3 DNA sequence: TGTGCCAGCTCGCCGGGACTCCTACTAAATGAGCAGTTCTTC. It is translated as CASSPGLLLNEQFF.

The gene calls are TRBV5-5 and TRBJ1-5, with D uncertain. The length of the CDR3 is 14 residues. V lost 5 bases, J lost 7 bases, and 16 bases lay in between. Per the germline V gene, CDR1 is SGHKS and CDR2 is YYEKEE (reference sequence). The CDR3 sequence is CASRPDVGLQPQHF. The CDR3 DNA follows: TGTGCCAGCAGGCCGGACGTGGGTTTACAGCCCCAGCATTTT. The entire variable domain, with the rest obtained from reference TRBV5-5 and TRBJ1-5, is as follows: DAGVTQSPTHLIKTRGQQVTLRCSPISGHKSVSWYQQVLGQGPQFIFQYYEKEERGRGNFPDRFSARQFPNYSSELNVNALLLGDSALYLCASRPDVGLQPQHFGDGTRLSIL.

This clonotype has more than one count but fewer than ten. The chain employs TRBV7-3 and TRBJ1-4; D is perhaps TRBD1 (5 bases). Trimming left V 2 bases short and J 7 bases short, with 17 bases between. Germline values: CDR1 SGHTA, CDR2 FQGTGA. CDR3 length: 16 residues. CDR3 in amino acids: CASSLGTPPRTEKLFF. The CDR3 coding sequence is TGTGCCAGCAGCTTAGGGACTCCCCCGAGGACTGAAAAACTGTTTTTT.

This clonotype occurred many times. CDR3 nucleotides: TGTGCCAGCAGCCCCGCCGGGACTAGCGGGTTTATCAAGTATTTT. Amino acid sequence: CASSPAGTSGFIKYF. The V gene is TRBV7-2, the J gene TRBJ2-3; 12 bases match TRBD2. Looked up from germline, CDR1 is SGHTA and CDR2 is FQGNSA. The V gene end was trimmed by 5 bases and the J gene end by 13 bases; junction bases not matched to a gene: 13. The CDR3 runs 15 residues.

This chain uses TRBV4-1 with TRBJ1-4; D ambiguous. The CDR3 spans 14 residues. Germline V gene data show CDR1 as MGHRA and CDR2 as YSYEKL. Trimming stripped 4 bases from V and 5 bases from J, with 11 bases between. In DNA, the CDR3 is TGCGCCAGCAGCCTACAGAGCCAAAATGAAAAACTGTTTTTT. Encoded protein: CASSLQSQNEKLFF.

This clonotype has more than one count but fewer than ten. The rearrangement links TRBV5-1 to TRBJ2-5, with 13 bases identical to TRBD2. CDR3 size: 16 residues. Germline CDR1 is SGHRS and CDR2 is YFSETQ. Trimming at V came to 3 bases and at J to 4 bases, leaving 6 bases not matched to a gene. CDR3 sequence reads: CASSWGLAGSRETQYF. The CDR3 DNA sequence: TGCGCCAGCAGCTGGGGACTAGCGGGATCTCGAGAGACCCAGTACTTC.

V is TRBV20-1 and J is TRBJ1-2; TRBD1 aligns across 9 bases. The CDR3 consists of 18 residues. The germline V gene encodes CDR1 DFQATT and CDR2 SNEGSKA (reference sequence). With 2 bases clipped from V and 3 bases from J, the junction kept 16 bases outside the gene matches. CDR3 DNA sequence: TGCAGTGCTAGACGCCTCCGGGACAGGGTGTCGTCTGACTATGGCTACACCTTC. It translates to CSARRLRDRVSSDYGYTF.

This clonotype has at least ten counts. V gene TRBV20-1 combines with J gene TRBJ1-4; TRBD1 aligns across 10 bases. This CDR3 has 14 residues. Per the germline V gene, CDR1 is DFQATT and CDR2 is SNEGSKA (reference sequence). V dropped 3 bases and J dropped 6; count of bases not matched to a gene: 4. CDR3 in DNA: TGCAGTGCTAGGAAGGACAGGGGGGATGAAAAACTGTTTTTT. Its translation: CSARKDRGDEKLFF.

Note on this clonotype: A read error may be the cause here, since a much bigger clone is one base away. The V gene is TRBV7-2, the J gene TRBJ2-1; TRBD1 might be the D (6 bases). Judging by the DNA end, TRBJ2-5 fits better; the J call may be wrong. The CDR3 totals 12 residues. Germline V CDR1 and CDR2: SGHTA, FQGNSA. This CDR3 is CASGLRGMSQYF. CDR3 nucleotides: TGTGCCAGCGGTCTCAGGGGCATGTCCCAGTACTTC.

This clonotype was observed at least ten times. This chain joins TRBV12-3 or TRBV12-4 and TRBJ1-1; TRBD1 is a possible D gene (6 bases). This CDR3 contains 13 residues. Trimming removed 7 bases at V and 6 bases at J, with 15 bases between. The CDR3 DNA follows: TGTGCCAGCAATCACAGGGCCCTCCCTGAAGCTTTCTTT. Protein product: CASNHRALPEAFF.

This clonotype was counted a few times. The chain uses TRBV6-2 or TRBV6-3 and TRBJ2-3, with 9 bases matching TRBD1. CDR3 length: 16 amino acids. Losses at the gene ends were 5 bases for V and 4 bases for J; bases not matched to a gene: 10. Germline-derived CDR1 and CDR2 are MNHEY and SVGEGT. This CDR3 reads CASSPEAGQGPDTQYF. In nucleotides, the CDR3 is TGTGCCAGCAGTCCCGAAGCGGGACAGGGCCCAGATACGCAGTATTTT.

The chain joins TRBV20-1 to TRBJ2-3; tentative D call: TRBD2 (5 bases). Trimming removed 2 bases from V and 0 bases from J, with 12 bases in between. This CDR3 contains 15 residues. Per germline, CDR1 DFQATT and CDR2 SNEGSKA (reference sequence). CDR3 nucleotide sequence: TGCAGTGCTAGACCCGTCGGGGAAAGCACAGATACGCAGTATTTT. Its protein is CSARPVGESTDTQYF.